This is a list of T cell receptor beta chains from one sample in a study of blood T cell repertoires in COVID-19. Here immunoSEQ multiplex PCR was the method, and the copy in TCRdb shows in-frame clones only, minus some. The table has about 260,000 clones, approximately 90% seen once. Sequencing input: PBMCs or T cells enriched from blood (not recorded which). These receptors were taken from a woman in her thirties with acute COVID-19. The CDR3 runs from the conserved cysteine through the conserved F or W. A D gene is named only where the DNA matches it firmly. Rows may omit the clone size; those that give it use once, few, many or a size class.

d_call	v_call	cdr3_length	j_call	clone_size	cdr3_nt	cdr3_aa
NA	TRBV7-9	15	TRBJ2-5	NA	TGTGCCAGCAGCTTAGTAGGGGACTCAAAAGAGACCCAGTACTTC	CASSLVGDSKETQYF
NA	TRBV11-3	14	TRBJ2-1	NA	TGTGCCAGCAGCTTAGACCTAACCTACAATGAGCAGTTCTTC	CASSLDLTYNEQFF
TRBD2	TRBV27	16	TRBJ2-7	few	TGTGCCAGCAGTCCGCCCCTAGCGGGATCCATGGTGGAGCAGTACTTC	CASSPPLAGSMVEQYF
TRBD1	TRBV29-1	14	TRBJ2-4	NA	TGCAGCGCTGAACAGGGGGCGGCCAAAAACATTCAGTACTTC	CSAEQGAAKNIQYF
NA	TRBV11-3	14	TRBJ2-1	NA	TGTGCCAGCAGCTCGGAGCCAGGGGACAATGAGCAGTTCTTC	CASSSEPGDNEQFF
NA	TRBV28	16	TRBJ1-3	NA	TGTGCCAGCAGAGGAACAACAGGGTTCTCTGGAAACACCATATATTTT	CASRGTTGFSGNTIYF
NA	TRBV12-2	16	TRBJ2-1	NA	TGTGCAAGTCGTATTAGCTGGGACAGGGGGAAGCATGAGCAGTTCTTC	CASRISWDRGKHEQFF
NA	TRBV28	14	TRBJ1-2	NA	TGTGCCAGCAGTTTACCTGGGGGCAACTATGGCTACACCTTC	CASSLPGGNYGYTF
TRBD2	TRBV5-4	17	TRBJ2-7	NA	TGTGCCAGCAATCGGGGGGGCACCGGGACCGATAATTGGGAGCAGTACTTC	CASNRGGTGTDNWEQYF
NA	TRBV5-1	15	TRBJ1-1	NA	TGCGCCAGCAGCTTAGAAGCCGGGGTGAACACTGAAGCTTTCTTT	CASSLEAGVNTEAFF
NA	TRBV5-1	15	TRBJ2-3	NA	TGCGCCAGCAGCACCACCGGGACAACGGGAGATACGCAGTATTTT	CASSTTGTTGDTQYF
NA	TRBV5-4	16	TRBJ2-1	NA	TGTGCCAGCAGCTCCCAGGGCTCAAGCTCCTACAATGAGCAGTTCTTC	CASSSQGSSSYNEQFF
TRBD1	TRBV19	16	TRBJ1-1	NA	TGTGCCAGTAGTCCCCCGGACAGGGCCCTGAACACTGAAGCTTTCTTT	CASSPPDRALNTEAFF
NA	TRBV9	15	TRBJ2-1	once	TGTGCCAGCAGCGTAGATGCGGGGTCCTACAATGAGCAGTTCTTC	CASSVDAGSYNEQFF
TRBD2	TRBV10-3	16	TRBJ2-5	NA	TGTGCCATCAGTCTCCGGCGGGAGGGGACCGGCGAGACCCAGTACTTC	CAISLRREGTGETQYF
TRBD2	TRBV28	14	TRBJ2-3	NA	TGTGCCAGCAGTCGGACTAGCGGCACAGATACGCAGTATTTT	CASSRTSGTDTQYF
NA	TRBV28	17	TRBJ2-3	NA	TGTGCCAGCAGTCTTTCCGCAGGGGTTACTAGCACAGATACGCAGTATTTT	CASSLSAGVTSTDTQYF
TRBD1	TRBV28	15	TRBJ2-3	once	TGTGCCAGCAGTTTGATACAGGGGGCAACAGATACGCAGTATTTT	CASSLIQGATDTQYF
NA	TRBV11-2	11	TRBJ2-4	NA	TGTGCCAGCAGGTCAGGTGACATTCAGTACTTC	CASRSGDIQYF
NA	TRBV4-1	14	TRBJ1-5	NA	TGCGCCAGCAGCCCGAGACAGGTTGAGCAGCCCCAGCATTTT	CASSPRQVEQPQHF
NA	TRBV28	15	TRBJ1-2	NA	TGTGCCAGCAGTTTAAGGCCGGGAGTCACCACGGGCTACACCTTC	CASSLRPGVTTGYTF
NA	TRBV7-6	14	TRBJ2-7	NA	TGTGCCAGCAGCCCTACGGCGGTTTCCTACGAGCAGTACTTC	CASSPTAVSYEQYF
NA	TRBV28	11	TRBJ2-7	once	TGTGCCACCCAGGGTAGGAACGAGCAGTACTTC	CATQGRNEQYF
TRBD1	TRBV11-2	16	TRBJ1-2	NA	TGTGCCAGCAGCCCGGACAGGGGGCGGAAGGACTATGGCTACACCTTC	CASSPDRGRKDYGYTF
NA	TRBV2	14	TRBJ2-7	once	TGTGCCAGCAGTGAGGCGGGGCCGGGCTACGAGCAGTACTTC	CASSEAGPGYEQYF
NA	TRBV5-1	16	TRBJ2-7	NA	TGCGCCAGCAGCGCCCCTGACACTTCCCCGGTGAGCGAGCAGTACTTC	CASSAPDTSPVSEQYF
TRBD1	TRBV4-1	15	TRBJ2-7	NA	TGCGCCAGCAGCCCGCTGGGACAGAGTTCGAACGAGCAGTACTTC	CASSPLGQSSNEQYF
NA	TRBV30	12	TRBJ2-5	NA	TGTGCCTGGAGTGTCACTCCAGAGACCCAGTACTTC	CAWSVTPETQYF
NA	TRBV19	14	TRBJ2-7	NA	TGTGCCAGTAGTATTACAGGGAGCGCCTACGAGCAGTACTTC	CASSITGSAYEQYF
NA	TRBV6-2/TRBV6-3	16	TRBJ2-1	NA	TGTGCCAGCAGTTCATGGGACGGGAGCTCCTACAATGAGCAGTTCTTC	CASSSWDGSSYNEQFF
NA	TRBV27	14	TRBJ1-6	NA	TGTGCCAGCAGTTTATATGACAGTAATTCACCCCTCCACTTT	CASSLYDSNSPLHF
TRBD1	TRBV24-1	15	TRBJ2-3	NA	TGTGCCACCAGTGATTTGACAGGGGGCACAGATACGCAGTATTTT	CATSDLTGGTDTQYF
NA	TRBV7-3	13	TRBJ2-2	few	TGTGCCAGCAGCTCACAGGGCCCGGGGGAGCTGTTTTTT	CASSSQGPGELFF
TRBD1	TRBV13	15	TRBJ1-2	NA	TGTGCCAGCAGCATCGACAGGGGGAGCGGCTATGGCTACACCTTC	CASSIDRGSGYGYTF
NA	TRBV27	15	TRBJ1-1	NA	TGTGCCAGCACCGCGACGGGGGTGGCGAACACTGAAGCTTTCTTT	CASTATGVANTEAFF
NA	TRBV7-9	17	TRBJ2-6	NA	TGTGCCAGCAGCTTAAGTACAGGAGGGACTGGGGCCAACGTCCTGACTTTC	CASSLSTGGTGANVLTF
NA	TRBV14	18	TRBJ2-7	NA	TGTGCCAGCAGCCAATCCTTCTCTCCTGACAGGCGGACCTACGAGCAGTACTTC	CASSQSFSPDRRTYEQYF
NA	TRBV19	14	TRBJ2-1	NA	TGTGCCAGTACCGTAGGGGGAGATTACAATGAGCAGTTCTTC	CASTVGGDYNEQFF
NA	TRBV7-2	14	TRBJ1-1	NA	TGTGCCAGCAGCTTTCCCGTTATGAACACTGAAGCTTTCTTT	CASSFPVMNTEAFF
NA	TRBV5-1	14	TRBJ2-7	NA	TGCGCCAGCAGCTTGGAGGAAGGGGTATACGAGCAGTACTTC	CASSLEEGVYEQYF
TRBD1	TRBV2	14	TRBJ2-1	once	TGTGCCAGCAGCAGGACAGGGGTATTCAATGAGCAGTTCTTC	CASSRTGVFNEQFF
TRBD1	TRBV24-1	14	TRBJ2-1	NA	TGTGCCACCAGCGACAGGGGAGGATACAATGAGCAGTTCTTC	CATSDRGGYNEQFF
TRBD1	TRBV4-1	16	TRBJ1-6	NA	TGCGCCAGCAGCCAAGATTCCGGGACAGGGGTTTCACCCCTCCACTTT	CASSQDSGTGVSPLHF
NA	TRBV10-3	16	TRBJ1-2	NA	TGTGCCATCAGTGACGGCAGGGAAGTAGTGGACTATGGCTACACCTTC	CAISDGREVVDYGYTF
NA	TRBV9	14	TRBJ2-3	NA	TGTGCCAGCAGCGTAAGTCAGGGCGAAGATACGCAGTATTTT	CASSVSQGEDTQYF
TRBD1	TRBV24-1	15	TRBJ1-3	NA	TGTGCCACCAGTGCCATCGACAGGGCTGGAAACACCATATATTTT	CATSAIDRAGNTIYF
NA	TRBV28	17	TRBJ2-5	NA	TGTGCCAGCAGTTTAGGGCTCCAACGGGGAGGCCAAGAGACCCAGTACTTC	CASSLGLQRGGQETQYF
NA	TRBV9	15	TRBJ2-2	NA	TGTGCCAGCAGCGTAGGGTCGGGAGCGCCCGGGGAGCTGTTTTTT	CASSVGSGAPGELFF
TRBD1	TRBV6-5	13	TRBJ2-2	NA	TGTGCCAGCAGCCGGGACAGACCCGGGGAGCTGTTTTTT	CASSRDRPGELFF
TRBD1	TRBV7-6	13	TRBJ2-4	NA	TGTGCCAGCAGCTTAGAGACAGGGGACATTCAGTACTTC	CASSLETGDIQYF
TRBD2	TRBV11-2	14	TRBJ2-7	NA	TGTGCCAGCAGCTGGACTAGCGGCTCCTACGAGCAGTACTTC	CASSWTSGSYEQYF
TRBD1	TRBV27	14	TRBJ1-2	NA	TGTGCCAGCAGTTTATCAGGACAGGGCTATGGCTACACCTTC	CASSLSGQGYGYTF
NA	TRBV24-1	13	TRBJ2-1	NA	TGTGCCACCAGTGGCAGCGCGTCAGATGAGCAGTTCTTC	CATSGSASDEQFF
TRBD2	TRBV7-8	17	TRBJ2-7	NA	TGTGCCAGCAGCTCCCACGAATTAGCGGGAGGCCGCTACGAGCAGTACTTC	CASSSHELAGGRYEQYF